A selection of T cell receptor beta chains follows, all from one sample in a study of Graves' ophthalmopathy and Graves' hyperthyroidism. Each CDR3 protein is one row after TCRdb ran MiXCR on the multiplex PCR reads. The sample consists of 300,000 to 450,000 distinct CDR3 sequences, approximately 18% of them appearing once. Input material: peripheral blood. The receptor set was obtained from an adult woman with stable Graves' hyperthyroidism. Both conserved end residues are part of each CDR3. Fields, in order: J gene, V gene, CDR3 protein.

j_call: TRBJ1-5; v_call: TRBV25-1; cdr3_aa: CASSESEGQGALGNQPQHF
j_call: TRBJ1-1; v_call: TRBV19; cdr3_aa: CASSMSYSTLNTEAFF
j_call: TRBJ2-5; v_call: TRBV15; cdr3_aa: CATSTQGTGETQYF
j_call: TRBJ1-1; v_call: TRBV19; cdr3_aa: CASSRTVSVGNTEAFF
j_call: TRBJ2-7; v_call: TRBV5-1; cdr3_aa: CASSLMPAAYEQYF
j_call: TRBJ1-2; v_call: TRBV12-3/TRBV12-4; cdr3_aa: CASSRQGWSYGYTF
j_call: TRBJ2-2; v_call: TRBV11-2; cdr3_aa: CASRRPGQNTGELFF
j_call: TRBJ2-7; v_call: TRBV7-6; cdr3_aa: CASSQRGPGPYEQYF
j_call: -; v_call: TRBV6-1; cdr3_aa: CASSASGVGEQYF
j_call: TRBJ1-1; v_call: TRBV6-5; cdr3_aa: CASSPPGQGAEAEAFF
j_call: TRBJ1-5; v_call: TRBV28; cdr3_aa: CASSLYLGNSNQPQHF
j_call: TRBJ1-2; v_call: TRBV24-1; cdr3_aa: CATSRHRDYGYTF
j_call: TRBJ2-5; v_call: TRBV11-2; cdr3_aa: CASSLVAAGRARGVTQYF
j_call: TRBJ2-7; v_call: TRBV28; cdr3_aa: CASRTDPKNEQYF
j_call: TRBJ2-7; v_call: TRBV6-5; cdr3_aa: CASSLGPISYEQYF
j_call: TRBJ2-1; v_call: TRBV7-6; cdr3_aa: CASSLRNSGSSYNEQFF
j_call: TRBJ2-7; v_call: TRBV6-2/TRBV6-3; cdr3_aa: CASTGSRDGAYEQYF
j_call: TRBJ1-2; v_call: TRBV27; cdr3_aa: CASRGVEAGYTF
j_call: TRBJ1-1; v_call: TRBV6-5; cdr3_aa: CASSYSKTVFTEAFF
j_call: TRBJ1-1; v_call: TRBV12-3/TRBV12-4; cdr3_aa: CASSFGGLSTEAFF
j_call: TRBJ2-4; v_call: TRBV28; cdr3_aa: CASSLLPPLAKNIQYF
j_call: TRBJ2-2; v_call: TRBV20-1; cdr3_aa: CSARDFLDSENTGELFF
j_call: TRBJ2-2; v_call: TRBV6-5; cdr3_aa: CASSYGLAVNTGELFF
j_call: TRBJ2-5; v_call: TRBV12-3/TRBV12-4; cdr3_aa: CASSFAGRGRETQYF
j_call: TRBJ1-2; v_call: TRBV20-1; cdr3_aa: CSARNDGYTF
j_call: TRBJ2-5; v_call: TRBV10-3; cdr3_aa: CANYLAGAVWGQETQYF
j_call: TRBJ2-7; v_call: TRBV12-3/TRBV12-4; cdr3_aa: CASSYRGTGSSEQYF
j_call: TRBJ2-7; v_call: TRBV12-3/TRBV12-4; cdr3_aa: CASYGGRYEQYF
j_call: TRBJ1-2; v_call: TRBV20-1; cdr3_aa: CSASKRTADGYTF
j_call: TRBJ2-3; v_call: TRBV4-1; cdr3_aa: CASSQRILLAGESTDTQYF
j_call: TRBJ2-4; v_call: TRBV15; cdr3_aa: CATSPGKVGNIQYF
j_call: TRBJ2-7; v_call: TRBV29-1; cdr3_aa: CSVEGQGQYEQYF
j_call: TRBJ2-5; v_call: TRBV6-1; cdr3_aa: CASSITGGSETQYF
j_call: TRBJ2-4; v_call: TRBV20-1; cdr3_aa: CSARDPAVPVNIQYF
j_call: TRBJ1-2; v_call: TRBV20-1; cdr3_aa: CSARDYAGESGGYTF
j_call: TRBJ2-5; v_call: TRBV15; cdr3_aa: CATSRDPVMAGGFRETQYF
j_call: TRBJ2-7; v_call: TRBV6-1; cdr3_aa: CASSELGVGEQYF
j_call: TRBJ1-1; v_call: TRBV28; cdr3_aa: CASRGTGTGSLNTEAFF
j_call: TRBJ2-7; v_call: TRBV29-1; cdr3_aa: CSARLAASYEQYF
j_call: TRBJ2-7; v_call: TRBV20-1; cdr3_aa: CSAQPGLGSGYEQYF
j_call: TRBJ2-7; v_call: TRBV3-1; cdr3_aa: CASSQQLRDRGVYEQYF
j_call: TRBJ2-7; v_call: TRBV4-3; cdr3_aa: CASSQVVGLIDEQYF
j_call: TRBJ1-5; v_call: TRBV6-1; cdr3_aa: CASMRWTGNQPQHF
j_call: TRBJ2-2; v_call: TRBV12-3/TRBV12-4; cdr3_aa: CASSPRSGRTGELFF
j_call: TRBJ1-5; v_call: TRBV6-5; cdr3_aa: CASSYSDTKGDQPQHF
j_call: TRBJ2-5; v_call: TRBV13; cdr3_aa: CASSLATGGVETQYF
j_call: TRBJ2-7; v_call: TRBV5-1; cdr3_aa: CASSFQSTNRGSEQYF
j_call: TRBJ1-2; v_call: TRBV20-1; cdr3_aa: CSATDRAYGYTF
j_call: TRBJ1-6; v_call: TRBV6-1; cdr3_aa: CASRGFRSPLHF